This T cell receptor (beta chain) was identified in a study of cytomegalovirus exposure and HLA in healthy donors. Study information: Sequencing of approximately 190 million T cells in an earlier analysis found under 120 million unique TCR beta sequences. Study results and limitations: Three of the chains that were CMV-associated were confirmed in vitro to be specific for CMV antigens. The study recorded 164 TCR beta chains that were cytomegalovirus-associated.

A word on this clone: The antigen remains unidentified.

In the PCR, 60 Vbeta and 13 Jbeta primers were used. Using immunoSEQ multiplex PCR, the repertoire was profiled, and TCRdb retains in-frame clones only, with some absent. The sample shows about 140,000 clones, approximately 71% of them seen only once. Germline V gene sequence: CDR1 SGHRS, CDR2 YFSETQ. The V gene lost 0 bases and the J gene lost 4 bases, with 8 bases spanning the gap. CDR3 length: 13 residues. The sequence came from a man aged 40-50 years in good health and CMV-seronegative. The sample consisted of PBMCs. This chain joins TRBV5-1 and TRBJ2-7; no definite D call. The CDR3 DNA reads TGCGCCAGCAGCTTGGGTGCGTCGTACGAGCAGTACTTC. Translating it yields CASSLGASYEQYF.